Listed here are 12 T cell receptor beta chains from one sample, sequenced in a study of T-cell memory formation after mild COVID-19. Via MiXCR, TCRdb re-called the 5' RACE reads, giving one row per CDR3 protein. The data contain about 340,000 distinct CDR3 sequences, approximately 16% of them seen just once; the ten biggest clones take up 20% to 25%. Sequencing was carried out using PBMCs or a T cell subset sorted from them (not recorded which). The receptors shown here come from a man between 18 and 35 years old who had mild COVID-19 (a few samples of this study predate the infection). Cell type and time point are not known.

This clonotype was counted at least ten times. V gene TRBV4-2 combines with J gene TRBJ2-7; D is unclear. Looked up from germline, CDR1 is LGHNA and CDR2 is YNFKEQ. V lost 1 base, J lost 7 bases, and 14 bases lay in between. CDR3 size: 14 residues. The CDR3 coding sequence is TGTGCCAGCAGCCAAGCACCGGCTCTGGGTGAGCAGTACTTC. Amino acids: CASSQAPALGEQYF.

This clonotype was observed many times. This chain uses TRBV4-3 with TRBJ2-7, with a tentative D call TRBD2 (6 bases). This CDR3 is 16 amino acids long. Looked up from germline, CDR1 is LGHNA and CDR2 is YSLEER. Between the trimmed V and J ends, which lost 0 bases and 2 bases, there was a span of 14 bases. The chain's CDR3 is CASSQDLVAETYEQYF. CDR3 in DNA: TGCGCCAGCAGCCAAGATCTGGTAGCGGAAACCTACGAGCAGTACTTC.

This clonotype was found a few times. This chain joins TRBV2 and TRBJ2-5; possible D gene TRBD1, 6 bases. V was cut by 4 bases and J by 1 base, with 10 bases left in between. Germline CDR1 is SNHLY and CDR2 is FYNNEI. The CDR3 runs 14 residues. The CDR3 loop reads CASSGGQPQETQYF. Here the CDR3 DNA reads TGTGCCAGCAGTGGGGGGCAACCCCAAGAGACCCAGTACTTC.

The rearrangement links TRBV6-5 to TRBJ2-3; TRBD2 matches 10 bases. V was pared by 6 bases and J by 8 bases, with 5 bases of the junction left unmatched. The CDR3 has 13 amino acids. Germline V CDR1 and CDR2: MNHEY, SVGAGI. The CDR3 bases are TGTGCCAGCAGGGCGGGACTAGCGAGTACGCAGTATTTT. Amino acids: CASRAGLASTQYF.

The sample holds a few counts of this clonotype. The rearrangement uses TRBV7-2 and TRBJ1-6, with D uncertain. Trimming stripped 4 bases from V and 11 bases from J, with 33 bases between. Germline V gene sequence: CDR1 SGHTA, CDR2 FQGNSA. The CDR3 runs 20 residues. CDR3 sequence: CASSSYTPRTVRAPGAPLHF. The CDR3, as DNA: TGTGCCAGCAGCTCTTATACCCCCCGTACCGTCCGGGCCCCAGGAGCACCCCTCCACTTT.

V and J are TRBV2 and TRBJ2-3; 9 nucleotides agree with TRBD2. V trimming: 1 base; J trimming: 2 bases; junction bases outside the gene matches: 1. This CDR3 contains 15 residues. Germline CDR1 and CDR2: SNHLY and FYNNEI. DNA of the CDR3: TGTGCCAGCAGTGAAGTAGCGGGGGCCACAGATACGCAGTATTTT. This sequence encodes CASSEVAGATDTQYF.

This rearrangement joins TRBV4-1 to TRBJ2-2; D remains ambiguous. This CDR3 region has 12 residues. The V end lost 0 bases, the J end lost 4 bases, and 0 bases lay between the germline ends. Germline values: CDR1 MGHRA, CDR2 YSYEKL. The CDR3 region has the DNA TGCGCCAGCAGCCAAGACACCGGGGAGCTGTTTTTT. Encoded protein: CASSQDTGELFF.

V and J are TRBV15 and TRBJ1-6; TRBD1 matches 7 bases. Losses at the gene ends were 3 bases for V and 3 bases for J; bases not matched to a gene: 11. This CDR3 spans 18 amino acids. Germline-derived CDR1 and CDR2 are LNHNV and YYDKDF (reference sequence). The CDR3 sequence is CATSSHRDSRLYNSPLHF. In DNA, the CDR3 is TGTGCCACCAGCAGCCACAGGGACAGCCGCCTCTATAATTCACCCCTCCACTTT.

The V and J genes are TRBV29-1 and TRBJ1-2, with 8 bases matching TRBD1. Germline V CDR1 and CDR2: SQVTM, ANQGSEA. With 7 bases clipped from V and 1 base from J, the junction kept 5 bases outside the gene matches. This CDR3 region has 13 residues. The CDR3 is CSADRDFNYGYTF. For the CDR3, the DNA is TGCAGCGCGGACAGGGACTTTAACTATGGCTACACCTTC.

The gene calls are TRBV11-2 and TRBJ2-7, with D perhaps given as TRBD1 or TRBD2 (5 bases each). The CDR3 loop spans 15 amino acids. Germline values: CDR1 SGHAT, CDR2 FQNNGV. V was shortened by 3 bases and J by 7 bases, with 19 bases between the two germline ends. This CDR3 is CASSLGVSTRAEQYF. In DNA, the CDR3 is TGTGCCAGCAGCTTGGGGGTTTCGACCAGAGCGGAGCAGTACTTC. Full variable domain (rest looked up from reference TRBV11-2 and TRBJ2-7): EAGVAQSPRYKIIEKRQSVAFWCNPISGHATLYWYQQILGQGPKLLIQFQNNGVVDDSQLPKDRFSAERLKGVDSTLKIQPAKLEDSAVYLCASSLGVSTRAEQYFGPGTRLTVT.

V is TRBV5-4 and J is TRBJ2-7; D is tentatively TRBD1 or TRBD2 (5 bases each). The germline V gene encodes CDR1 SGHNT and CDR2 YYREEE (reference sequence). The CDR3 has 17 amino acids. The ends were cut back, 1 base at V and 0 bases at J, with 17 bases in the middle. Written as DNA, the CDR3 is TGTGCCAGCAGCTTGAGGGATCGGGGACGGAGCTCCTACGAGCAGTACGTC. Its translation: CASSLRDRGRSSYEQYV.

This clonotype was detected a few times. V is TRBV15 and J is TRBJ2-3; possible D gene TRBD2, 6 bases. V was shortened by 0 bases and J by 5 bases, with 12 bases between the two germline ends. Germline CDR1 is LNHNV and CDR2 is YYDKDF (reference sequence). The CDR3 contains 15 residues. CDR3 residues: CATSRDSLAGDTQYF. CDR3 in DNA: TGTGCCACCAGCAGAGATTCACTAGCTGGAGATACGCAGTATTTT. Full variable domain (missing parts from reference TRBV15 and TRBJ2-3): DAMVIQNPRYQVTQFGKPVTLSCSQTLNHNVMYWYQQKSSQAPKLLFHYYDKDFNNEADTPDNFQSRRPNTSFCFLDIRSPGLGDTAMYLCATSRDSLAGDTQYFGPGTRLTVL.